These 18 T cell receptor beta chains originate from one sample sequenced in a study of blood T cells in healthy people across ages. Together with a sample-barcoded 5' primer, a J-beta primer mix was included in a second PCR lasting roughly 6 to 12 cycles. TCRdb reanalysed the 5' RACE reads using MiXCR and keeps one entry per CDR3 protein. The repertoire holds 1.5 million to 2 million distinct CDR3 sequences, with 49% as singletons. Material for sequencing was blood. The receptors were sampled from a woman aged 40 to 50 in good health.

V is TRBV6-2 or TRBV6-3 and J is TRBJ2-7; 7 bases map to TRBD1. From germline, CDR1 is MNHEY and CDR2 SVGEGT. V was pared by 8 bases and J by 9 bases, with 10 bases of the junction left unmatched. The CDR3 is made up of 12 amino acids. CDR3 sequence (DNA): TGTGCCAGCGGTACCCGGGACAGATGGCAGTACTTC. The encoded protein is CASGTRDRWQYF.

This clonotype was seen a few times. V and J are TRBV7-2 and TRBJ2-3; 13 nucleotides agree with TRBD2. Germline CDR1 SGHTA, CDR2 FQGNSA. Trimming at V came to 0 bases and at J to 6 bases, leaving 12 bases not matched to a gene. CDR3 length: 19 residues. CDR3 sequence: CASSLARTSGGAFPDTQYF. In nucleotides, the CDR3 is TGTGCCAGCAGCTTAGCGAGAACTAGCGGGGGGGCCTTTCCCGATACGCAGTATTTT.

This chain connects TRBV27 to TRBJ1-4, with D possibly being TRBD1 (5 bases). The CDR3 totals 14 residues. V was clipped by 2 bases and J by 5 bases, with 9 bases between them. Germline V lookup: CDR1 MNHEY, CDR2 SMNVEV (reference sequence). The CDR3 sequence: CASSLRGSNEKLFF. The CDR3 DNA reads TGTGCCAGCAGTTTACGGGGGTCGAATGAAAAACTGTTTTTT.

This clonotype was found a few times. The chain recombines TRBV7-9 with TRBJ2-7, with TRBD1 matching over 7 bases. V dropped 5 bases and J dropped 7; count of bases not matched to a gene: 8. Germline lookup yields CDR1 SEHNR and CDR2 FQNEAQ (reference sequence). This CDR3 is 13 amino acids long. CDR3 in amino acids: CASSRGQYNEQYF. In DNA form, the CDR3 reads TGTGCCAGCAGCAGGGGGCAATACAATGAGCAGTACTTC.

This clonotype was seen a few times. This chain joins TRBV28 and TRBJ2-5, with a possible D match to TRBD1 (5 bases). This CDR3 contains 12 residues. Germline V lookup: CDR1 MDHEN, CDR2 SYDVKM. Trimming removed 4 bases at V and 13 bases at J, with 16 bases between. DNA of the CDR3: TGTGCCAGCAGTTCAATAGTGGACACGGGGTACTTC. Protein product: CASSSIVDTGYF. Combining the CDR3 with reference TRBV28 and TRBJ2-5 gives the whole variable domain DVKVTQSSRYLVKRTGEKVFLECVQDMDHENMFWYRQDPGLGLRLIYFSYDVKMKEKGDIPEGYSVSREKKERFSLILESASTNQTSMYLCASSSIVDTGYFGPGTRLLVL.

The J gene is TRBJ2-1, the V gene TRBV19; 7 bases are a match to TRBD1. V shed 8 bases, J shed 15 bases, and the junction held 7 bases outside the gene matches. Germline CDR1 reads LNHDA; CDR2 reads SQIVND (reference sequence). The CDR3 has 10 residues. CDR3 coding DNA: TGTGCCAGTTGGGGGACAGTTATGTTCTTC. Amino acids: CASWGTVMFF.

Written as DNA, the CDR3 is TGCGCCAGCAGCCAGACCGACAGGGGCTCCGTCAATGAGCAGTACTTC. Its protein product is CASSQTDRGSVNEQYF. The chain is built from TRBV4-1 and TRBJ2-1; 8 nucleotides line up with TRBD1. TRBJ2-7 matches the DNA end more closely, so the J call is doubtful. Germline CDR1 reads MGHRA; CDR2 reads YSYEKL. The length of the CDR3 is 16 residues.

The V gene is TRBV4-1, the J gene TRBJ1-4; D might be TRBD1 (6 bases). The CDR3 contains 15 residues. CDR1 and CDR2 (germline): MGHRA, YSYEKL. Trimming stripped 3 bases from V and 0 bases from J, with 8 bases between. CDR3 nucleotides: TGCGCCAGCAGCCAGAGGACAGCAACTAATGAAAAACTGTTTTTT. Translated: CASSQRTATNEKLFF.

This clonotype was detected only once. The chain links TRBV12-3 or TRBV12-4 to TRBJ1-1; possibly TRBD1 for D (6 bases). The V and J ends lost 6 bases and 8 bases respectively, with 13 bases between them. The CDR3 has 12 amino acids. The CDR3 region is CASSLEGDEAFF. The CDR3 bases are TGTGCCAGCAGCCTTGAGGGGGACGAAGCTTTCTTT.

This clonotype turned up a few times. The rearrangement links TRBV20-1 to TRBJ2-7, with D perhaps matching TRBD2 (5 bases). This CDR3 is 14 amino acids long. V lost 1 base and J 2 bases, leaving 12 bases between the germline ends. Looked up from germline, CDR1 is DFQATT and CDR2 is SNEGSKA (reference sequence). Here the CDR3 reads CSARVRGTAYEQYF. The CDR3 DNA is TGCAGTGCTAGAGTACGGGGAACCGCCTACGAGCAGTACTTC.

The chain carries TRBV4-1 and TRBJ1-1; no clear D. This CDR3 spans 17 amino acids. Germline-derived CDR1 and CDR2 are MGHRA and YSYEKL. With 1 base removed from V and 4 bases from J, the gap between germline ends came to 19 bases. The CDR3 DNA reads TGCGCCAGCAGCCAAGGAACTGGCAGGCCCGGGGTCACTGAAGCTTTCTTT. This codes for CASSQGTGRPGVTEAFF.

The chain links TRBV5-4 to TRBJ1-6; maybe TRBD1 (5 bases). The V gene lost 3 bases and the J gene lost 12 bases, with 10 bases spanning the gap. Germline loops: CDR1 SGHNT, CDR2 YYREEE (reference sequence). This CDR3 has 12 amino acids. CDR3 nucleotides: TGTGCCAGCAGCTCAAGGGACTTACCCCTCCACTTT. Amino acid sequence: CASSSRDLPLHF.

The chain has TRBV4-2 and TRBJ2-5, with a weak D call TRBD2 (6 bases). Trimming took 4 bases from V and 11 from J, leaving 17 bases between them. This CDR3 has 13 residues. Germline-derived CDR1 and CDR2 are LGHNA and YNFKEQ. The CDR3 is CASSLGSTGEQYF. DNA for the CDR3: TGTGCCAGCAGCCTAGGGAGCACGGGGGAGCAGTACTTC.

This clonotype was seen at least ten times. V gene TRBV6-1 combines with J gene TRBJ1-6, with 9 bases lining up with TRBD1. The CDR3 spans 15 residues. The V segment lost 4 bases and the J segment 7 bases; nucleotides outside the gene matches: 5. CDR1 and CDR2 from the germline V gene are MNHNS and SASEGT. The CDR3: CASSAPGQGNSPLHF. Written as DNA, the CDR3 is TGTGCCAGCAGTGCCCCGGGACAGGGAAATTCACCCCTCCACTTT.

This clonotype came up a few times. This chain uses TRBV7-2 with TRBJ2-6; D is perhaps TRBD1 or TRBD2 (5 bases each). CDR1 and CDR2 (germline): SGHTA, FQGNSA. Trimming pared 3 bases from V and 0 bases from J, leaving 15 bases between. The CDR3 contains 18 residues. In DNA form, the CDR3 reads TGTGCCAGCAGCTTTATCATAGGGGACCTCTCTGGGGCCAACGTCCTGACTTTC. Its protein product is CASSFIIGDLSGANVLTF.

The rearrangement links TRBV7-2 to TRBJ2-1; 8 bases map to TRBD2. V lost 3 bases and J lost 9; bases outside the gene matches: 10. This CDR3 region has 15 residues. The germline gives CDR1 SGHTA, CDR2 FQGNSA. The chain's CDR3 is CASSFGSGGRTEQFF. The CDR3 DNA follows: TGTGCCAGCAGCTTCGGATCGGGGGGGAGGACTGAGCAGTTCTTC.

The genes are TRBV27 and TRBJ2-7; no clear D gene. Germline V lookup: CDR1 MNHEY, CDR2 SMNVEV (reference sequence). The CDR3 has 13 amino acids. The V gene lost 4 bases and the J gene lost 4 bases, with 11 bases spanning the gap. The CDR3 DNA sequence: TGTGCCAGCAGTTCGTTCCCGTCGTACGAGCAGTACTTC. This gives the protein CASSSFPSYEQYF.

V is TRBV25-1 and J is TRBJ2-5; D is possibly TRBD1 (6 bases). The better agreement between TRBJ2-7 and the DNA end casts doubt on the J call. The CDR3 has 13 amino acids. Germline V CDR1 and CDR2: MGHDK, SYGVNS. DNA for the CDR3: TGTGCCAGCAGTGGGCAGGGGCGCAACGAGCAGTACTTC. This encodes CASSGQGRNEQYF.